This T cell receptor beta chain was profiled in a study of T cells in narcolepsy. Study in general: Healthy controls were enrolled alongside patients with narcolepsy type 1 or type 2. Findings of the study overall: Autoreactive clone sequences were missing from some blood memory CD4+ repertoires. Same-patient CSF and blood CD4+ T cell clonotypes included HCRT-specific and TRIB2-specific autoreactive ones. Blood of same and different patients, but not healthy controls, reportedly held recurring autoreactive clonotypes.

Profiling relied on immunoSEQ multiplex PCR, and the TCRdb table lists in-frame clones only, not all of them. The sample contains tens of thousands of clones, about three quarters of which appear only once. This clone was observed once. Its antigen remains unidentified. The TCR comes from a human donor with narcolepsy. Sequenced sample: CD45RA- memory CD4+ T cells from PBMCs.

This chain's CDR3 is CASSLAGDQPQHF. The CDR3 nucleotides are TGTGCCAGCAGCTTAGCAGGTGATCAGCCCCAGCATTTT. This rearrangement joins TRBV7-7 to TRBJ1-5; no reliable D call. Germline CDR1 reads SSHAT; CDR2 reads FNYEAQ (reference sequence). Trimming removed 0 bases at V and 5 bases at J, with 5 bases between. The CDR3 has 13 amino acids. The full variable domain, rest sourced from reference TRBV7-7 and TRBJ1-5, is GAGVSQSPRYKVTKRGQDVTLRCDPISSHATLYWYQQALGQGPEFLTYFNYEAQPDKSGLPSDRFSAERPEGSISTLTIQRTEQRDSAMYRCASSLAGDQPQHFGDGTRLSIL.